This TCR beta chain was sequenced in a study of shared clonotypes between healthy human individuals. Remarks on this clone: Other DNA sequences in this specimen translate into the identical CDR3.

Profiling relied on immunoSEQ multiplex PCR, and the TCRdb table lists in-frame clones only, not all of them. The sample lists 2 million to 3 million clones; 80% to 95% were seen once. The V and J ends lost 1 base and 3 bases, in that order; junction bases with no gene match: 2. The CDR3 sequence is 14 residues long. Germline loops: CDR1 KGHSH, CDR2 LQKENI. The chain recombines TRBV18 with TRBJ1-2; the match to TRBD1 covers 7 bases. The TCR was taken from a man between 18 and 35 years old in good health. Some clones in this sample may be carry-over from other donors' samples. The sequencing input was naive CD4+ T cells from PBMCs. The subset is: CD45RA+ positively selected. CDR3 sequence: CASSPLGTDYGYTF. CDR3 coding DNA: TGTGCCAGCTCACCACTCGGGACAGACTATGGCTACACCTTC.